This TCR beta chain was retrieved from a study of PD-1 blockade in mismatch repair-deficient tumors. As for the study in general: All were previously treated, progressing patients with 11 to 13 mismatch repair-deficient cancer types.

The TCR-sequenced patients were a few responders to pembrolizumab. This table comes from immunoSEQ multiplex PCR, and its TCRdb copy is limited to in-frame clones, with some not included. The repertoire includes approximately 100,000 clones, over 75% of them detected once, and roughly 6.2% sits in the top ten. The source material was peripheral blood, sampled 30 to 36 weeks after starting pembrolizumab. The receptor comes from an adult with mismatch repair-deficient cancer.

Written as DNA, the CDR3 is TGTGCCAGCAGAGCAGGGTTGAGTGCCAAAAACATTCAGTACTTC. It specifies CASRAGLSAKNIQYF. The chain is built from TRBV11-1 and TRBJ2-4, with D perhaps TRBD1 (5 bases). The CDR3 consists of 15 residues. Germline V gives CDR1 SGHAT, CDR2 FQDESV (reference sequence). Between the trimmed V and J ends, which lost 6 bases and 1 base, there was a span of 13 bases. Filled out from reference TRBV11-1 and TRBJ2-4, the complete variable domain reads EAEVAQSPRYKITEKSQAVAFWCDPISGHATLYWYRQILGQGPELLVQFQDESVVDDSQLPKDRFSAERLKGVDSTLKIQPAELGDSAMYLCASRAGLSAKNIQYFGAGTRLSVL.